This T cell receptor beta chain was retrieved from a study of cytomegalovirus exposure and HLA in healthy donors. Overall study: HLA-typed donors contributed around 82 million unique TCRs, which were held in an early data release.

Study results and caveats: Most TCR sequences were rare, but some public TCRs occurred in many donors. Later on, an analysis found that several of the most significant clusters appeared to be linked to common viral pathogens, which included parvovirus B19.

Primers included in the PCR were 60 Vbeta and 13 Jbeta primers. The method was immunoSEQ multiplex PCR; TCRdb's version includes in-frame clones alone and lacks a portion of them. The sample lists around 130,000 clones, under 85% occurring once. This CDR3 is built from 16 residues. CDR1 and CDR2 (germline): LGHNA, YSLEER. Trimming pared 1 base from V and 7 bases from J, leaving 16 bases between. Points on this clone: Its antigen is not identified.

The sequence was obtained from a boy aged 5-17 years in good health and CMV-seronegative. The chain couples TRBV4-3 to TRBJ2-2, with a weak D call TRBD2 (5 bases). The sequenced sample consisted of PBMCs. CDR3 residues: CASSQGPRGLLGELFF. The DNA of the CDR3 is TGCGCCAGCAGCCAAGGACCTCGCGGACTCCTCGGGGAGCTGTTTTTT.